This is a list of T cell receptor beta chains from one sample in a study of T-cell reconstitution after alpha-beta-depleted transplantation in children. In TCRdb, the PCR reads were re-called with MiXCR into one record per CDR3 protein. The table has approximately 490,000 distinct CDR3 sequences, under 15% seen once. The input for sequencing was PBMCs from the stem cell graft donor, taken from the stem cell graft. The receptors originated from a human donor who donated a stem cell graft to a child with combined immunodeficiency. Both conserved end residues are part of each CDR3. Fields, in order: V gene, CDR3 protein.

V: TRBV11-2; CDR3: CASSLESMGLRYNEQFF
V: TRBV6-1; CDR3: CASSGLTSPGQGRYSNQPQHF
V: TRBV19; CDR3: CASSIGVGGSNEQYF
V: TRBV11-2; CDR3: CASRPLRTGRTGELFF
V: TRBV18; CDR3: CASSPGLAGANTGELFF
V: TRBV11-2; CDR3: CASTPVPGELFF
V: TRBV11-2; CDR3: CASSLGDYIEQFF
V: TRBV5-1; CDR3: CASSPYPGSYEQYF
V: TRBV11-3; CDR3: CASSLGTGLITSIF
V: TRBV7-9; CDR3: CASSLGRFEAFF
V: TRBV4-2; CDR3: CASSQSSKGEQFF
V: TRBV7-2; CDR3: CASSREVAGRPKNIQYF
V: TRBV6-2/TRBV6-3; CDR3: CASSARHPTDTQYF
V: TRBV7-2; CDR3: CASSAISTDTQYF
V: TRBV20-1; CDR3: CSATGAGEVETQYF
V: TRBV21-1; CDR3: CASSKALFEGQQNTEAFF
V: TRBV5-1; CDR3: CASSFGTGLTDTQYF
V: TRBV7-9; CDR3: CAIPQGLAGTDTQYF
V: TRBV20-1; CDR3: CSAPTRTTGELFF
V: TRBV12-3/TRBV12-4; CDR3: CASSHSGRGVSYEQYF
V: TRBV11-2; CDR3: CASSNLIAGSYEQYF
V: TRBV7-2; CDR3: CASSLLGSLRETQYF